The 22 T cell receptor beta chains below come from one sample, sequenced in a study of blood T cells in healthy people across ages. Together with a sample-barcoded 5' primer, a J-beta primer mix was included in a second PCR lasting about 7 to 12 cycles. TCRdb analysed the 5' RACE reads with MiXCR anew, one entry per CDR3 protein. In the table there are under 1,000,000 distinct CDR3 sequences, about half of which are singletons. The material sequenced was blood. The receptors shown here come from a man older than 75 in good health.

Regarding this clonotype: A junction end diverges from the germline sequence, so it may reflect a read error. For the CDR3, the DNA is TGTGCCAGCAGTCCTAGCGGGAGGGCGAGCGACGAGCAGTGCTTC. Its protein product is CASSPSGRASDEQCF. The chain combines TRBV2 with TRBJ2-4; TRBD2 agrees at 12 bases. The germline V gene encodes CDR1 SNHLY and CDR2 FYNNEI. CDR3 size: 15 residues.

This clonotype was detected only a few times. The V and J genes are TRBV29-1 and TRBJ2-1; 12 nucleotides match TRBD2. CDR1 and CDR2 from the germline V gene are SQVTM and ANQGSEA. J lost 7 bases, V lost 8 bases, and 6 bases had no gene match. The CDR3 has 13 residues. The CDR3 DNA follows: TGCAGCCTAGCGGGAGGGCCTTGGAATGAGCAGTTCTTC. Translation: CSLAGGPWNEQFF.

The chain links TRBV7-8 to TRBJ1-6; no clear D gene. The V and J ends lost 1 base and 6 bases respectively, with 13 bases between them. In germline, CDR1 is SGHVS, CDR2 FQNEAQ. The CDR3 has 16 amino acids. Here the CDR3 DNA reads TGTGCCAGCAGCTTAGATCAGCCGCGCTCTAATTCACCCCTCCACTTT. It encodes CASSLDQPRSNSPLHF.

The chain employs TRBV29-1 and TRBJ2-1, with TRBD2 matching over 12 bases. From germline, CDR1 is SQVTM and CDR2 ANQGSEA. The CDR3 contains 16 residues. V gave up 4 bases and J gave up 9 bases; unmatched junction bases: 13. The CDR3 reads CSVAPTSGGKAGEQFF. In nucleotides, the CDR3 is TGCAGCGTTGCCCCTACTAGCGGGGGGAAAGCGGGTGAGCAGTTCTTC.

V gene TRBV7-9 combines with J gene TRBJ2-3, with D unresolved. The CDR3 extends over 15 amino acids. V lost 4 bases and J lost 3, with 14 bases in between. The germline V gene has CDR1 SEHNR and CDR2 FQNEAQ (reference sequence). The CDR3 reads CASSSGGLRTDTQYF. As DNA, the CDR3 is TGTGCCAGCAGCTCAGGCGGCCTTAGGACAGATACGCAGTATTTT. The whole variable domain, remainder taken from reference TRBV7-9 and TRBJ2-3, is DTGVSQNPRHKITKRGQNVTFRCDPISEHNRLYWYRQTLGQGPEFLTYFQNEAQLEKSRLLSDRFSAERPKGSFSTLEIQRTEQGDSAMYLCASSSGGLRTDTQYFGPGTRLTVL.

This clonotype was recorded many times. One base away lies a much larger clone, so this may be a sequencing read error. The V call is TRBV24-1, the J call TRBJ2-1; 7 bases match TRBD2. CDR3 length: 18 amino acids. The germline V gene encodes CDR1 KGHDR and CDR2 SFDVKD. The V gene end was trimmed by 2 bases and the J gene end by 7 bases; junction bases not matched to a gene: 16. CDR3 residues: CATSDSNGLGTRRNEQFF. CDR3 nucleotide sequence: TGTGCCACCAGTGATTCTAACGGACTAGGCACGAGAAGGAATGAGCAGTTCTTC.

This clonotype was observed a handful of times. The chain carries TRBV4-2 and TRBJ1-2; no firm D call. V dropped 0 bases and J dropped 6 bases, with 17 bases sitting between them. Per germline, CDR1 LGHNA and CDR2 YNFKEQ. CDR3 size: 16 residues. In DNA, the CDR3 is TGTGCCAGCAGCCAAGAATCCGGCAGGTGGGATAATGGCTACACCTTC. Residues: CASSQESGRWDNGYTF.

The chain combines TRBV5-1 with TRBJ2-3; D gene uncertain. V shed 4 bases and J shed 3 bases, with 9 bases lying between them. Germline CDR1 SGHRS, CDR2 YFSETQ. The CDR3 extends over 13 amino acids. Written as DNA, the CDR3 is TGCGCCAGCAGCATGGACGGGACAGATACGCAGTATTTT. Translation gives CASSMDGTDTQYF.

This clonotype came up many times. This sequence joins TRBV7-8 and TRBJ2-5; D perhaps matches TRBD1 (6 bases). The V end lost 5 bases, the J end lost 4 bases, and 17 bases lay between the germline ends. Looked up from germline, CDR1 is SGHVS and CDR2 is FQNEAQ. This CDR3 is built from 15 residues. For the CDR3, the DNA is TGTGCCAGCAGCAGAAGGTCAGGGGTCCCAGAGACCCAGTACTTC. It encodes CASSRRSGVPETQYF.

Only a few counts were recorded for this clonotype. This chain links TRBV7-2 with TRBJ2-7; a weak D match, TRBD1 (5 bases). There are 18 residues in the CDR3. V lost 2 bases and J lost 4, with 24 bases in between. In germline, CDR1 is SGHTA, CDR2 FQGNSA. The CDR3 region is CASSLSYGHGRDAYEQYF. The CDR3 DNA reads TGTGCCAGCAGCTTAAGTTACGGTCATGGCAGGGATGCATACGAGCAGTACTTC.

Many counts were recorded for this clonotype. The chain recombines TRBV24-1 with TRBJ2-5; 10 positions match TRBD1. The CDR3 covers 16 residues. V shed 1 base, J shed 1 base, and the junction held 2 bases outside the gene matches. CDR1 is KGHDR, CDR2 SFDVKD, per germline. The CDR3 DNA sequence: TGTGCCACCAGTGATTTTGGGGACAGGGGCCAAGAGACCCAGTACTTC. Its protein is CATSDFGDRGQETQYF.

This clonotype has a handful of counts. V usage is TRBV7-2 and J usage is TRBJ2-7, with TRBD2 matching 10 bases. The CDR3 runs to 16 residues. The germline V gene encodes CDR1 SGHTA and CDR2 FQGNSA. J lost 0 bases, V lost 3 bases, and 5 bases had no gene match. In DNA, the CDR3 is TGTGCCAGCAGCTTGGGGACTAGCGCTAGCTCCTACGAGCAGTACTTC. It specifies CASSLGTSASSYEQYF.

The chain is built from TRBV9 and TRBJ2-3; tentatively, D is TRBD2 (5 bases). The ends were cut back, 0 bases at V and 1 base at J, with 12 bases in the middle. Germline V gives CDR1 SGDLS, CDR2 YYNGEE. This CDR3 has 16 residues. CDR3 DNA sequence: TGTGCCAGCAGCGTAGCTACGAGCGGACGCACAGATACGCAGTATTTT. Translating it yields CASSVATSGRTDTQYF.

The V gene is TRBV15, the J gene TRBJ1-2; possibly TRBD1 for D (6 bases). Trimming shortened V by 0 bases and J by 4 bases, and 18 bases separated the two germline ends. This CDR3 has 17 residues. Germline V gene lookup returns CDR1 LNHNV and CDR2 YYDKDF (reference sequence). The CDR3 reads CATSRDRGVGQVYGYTF. CDR3 bases: TGTGCCACCAGCAGAGATCGAGGGGTGGGACAAGTCTATGGCTACACCTTC.

This clonotype was observed a few times. The chain combines TRBV6-2 or TRBV6-3 with TRBJ2-5; D not resolved. V lost 0 bases, J lost 5 bases, and 7 bases lay in between. CDR1 and CDR2 (germline): MNHEY, SVGEGT. The CDR3 consists of 13 residues. CDR3 loop: CASSYSGRETQYF. In DNA form, the CDR3 reads TGTGCCAGCAGTTACTCCGGCCGGGAGACCCAGTACTTC.

This clonotype was counted a few times. The chain has TRBV11-2 and TRBJ2-3; possible D gene TRBD2, 6 bases. The germline V gene has CDR1 SGHAT and CDR2 FQNNGV. V lost 6 bases and J 3 bases, leaving 13 bases between the germline ends. This CDR3 comprises 14 residues. The CDR3 spells CASSVLAGTDTQYF. In nucleotides, the CDR3 is TGTGCCAGCAGTGTACTAGCTGGGACAGATACGCAGTATTTT.

The V gene is TRBV7-2, the J gene TRBJ2-3; D is possibly TRBD1 or TRBD2 (5 bases each). CDR1 and CDR2 from the germline V gene are SGHTA and FQGNSA. The CDR3 covers 18 residues. Deletions cut 5 bases from V and 2 bases from J, with 23 bases between. The CDR3, as DNA: TGTGCCAGCAGCACCGAGCGTTGGGGACCGCAGTTCACAGATACGCAGTATTTT. Translating it yields CASSTERWGPQFTDTQYF. The full variable domain, in which reference TRBV7-2 and TRBJ2-3 provide the parts outside the CDR3, is GAGVSQSPSNKVTEKGKDVELRCDPISGHTALYWYRQSLGQGLEFLIYFQGNSAPDKSGLPSDRFSAERTGGSVSTLTIQRTQQEDSAVYLCASSTERWGPQFTDTQYFGPGTRLTVL.

This clonotype was found a few times. CDR3 bases: TGCAGTGCCACAACTAGCGCCCGCTCCTACGAGCAGTACTTC. Its translation is CSATTSARSYEQYF. V and J are TRBV20-1 and TRBJ2-7, with TRBD2 matching 7 bases. CDR3 length equals 14 residues. The junction had 8 bases not matched to a gene; V was cut back by 6 bases and J by 0 bases. Germline loops: CDR1 DFQATT, CDR2 SNEGSKA (reference sequence).

The chain is built from TRBV27 and TRBJ2-1; D is undetermined. CDR3 length equals 9 residues. Germline CDR1 and CDR2: MNHEY and SMNVEV (reference sequence). Trimming took off 5 bases at V and 14 bases at J, with 7 bases between the two ends. The CDR3 DNA reads TGTGCCAGCAGTCCTTCCGAGTTCTTC. Protein product: CASSPSEFF.

This clonotype was detected a few times. V is TRBV27 and J is TRBJ2-5; 16 bases are shared with TRBD2. Trimming at V came to 7 bases and at J to 5 bases, leaving 10 bases not matched to a gene. The CDR3 runs to 17 residues. Germline V gives CDR1 MNHEY, CDR2 SMNVEV (reference sequence). The CDR3 bases are TGTGCCAGCAAAGCCGGGACTAGCGGGAGGGCCTCGGAGACCCAGTACTTC. Protein: CASKAGTSGRASETQYF.

This clonotype was picked up a small number of times. The chain is built from TRBV10-2 and TRBJ2-7, with 11 bases that match TRBD2. TRBJ2-5 matches the DNA end more closely, so the J call is doubtful. Germline V CDR1 and CDR2: WSHSY, SAAADI. The CDR3 length is 15 residues. CDR3 amino acids: CATSSTSGSGETQYF. The CDR3 bases are TGCGCCACCTCCTCAACTAGCGGGAGCGGGGAGACCCAGTACTTC.

This clonotype was observed a few times. The V gene is TRBV20-1, the J gene TRBJ2-3; 13 positions agree with TRBD2. Germline CDR1 DFQATT, CDR2 SNEGSKA (reference sequence). This CDR3 is built from 16 residues. Losses at the gene ends were 1 base for V and 12 bases for J; bases not matched to a gene: 13. This CDR3 is CSARVPGLAGLRSQYF. The CDR3 coding sequence is TGCAGTGCTAGAGTGCCGGGACTAGCGGGGCTAAGATCTCAGTATTTT.